Below, 15 T cell receptor beta chains from the same sample are listed, as sequenced in a study of blood T cell repertoires in COVID-19. This table comes from immunoSEQ multiplex PCR, and its TCRdb copy is limited to in-frame clones, with some not included. The sample holds around 72,000 clones, approximately 86% seen once. The source material was peripheral blood. All receptors come from a man aged 45-60 years with acute or convalescent COVID-19.

The rearrangement uses TRBV30 and TRBJ1-1; TRBD1 might be the D (5 bases). The CDR3 covers 12 residues. Germline V gene sequence: CDR1 GTSNPN, CDR2 SVGIG (reference sequence). Trimming removed 3 bases at V and 4 bases at J, with 9 bases between. The CDR3 DNA follows: TGTGCCTGGAGGCAGGGATCCACTGAAGCTTTCTTT. This translates into CAWRQGSTEAFF.

The chain joins TRBV5-1 to TRBJ2-7; TRBD1 aligns across 7 bases. V dropped 4 bases and J dropped 0; count of bases not matched to a gene: 7. Germline CDR1 and CDR2: SGHRS and YFSETQ. This CDR3 has 15 residues. The CDR3 region has the DNA TGCGCCAGCAGCGAATCGGACAGGTACTCCTACGAGCAGTACTTC. The encoded protein is CASSESDRYSYEQYF.

The CDR3 sequence: CASSQYGGVRETQYF. The DNA of the CDR3 is TGCGCCAGCAGCCAGTATGGCGGGGTGAGGGAGACCCAGTACTTC. This chain joins TRBV4-1 and TRBJ2-5; tentatively, D is TRBD2 (6 bases). V was cut by 3 bases and J by 5 bases, with 16 bases left in between. CDR3 length: 15 amino acids. In germline, CDR1 is MGHRA, CDR2 YSYEKL.

V usage is TRBV9 and J usage is TRBJ1-4; the match to TRBD1 covers 8 bases. This CDR3 comprises 16 residues. In germline, CDR1 is SGDLS, CDR2 YYNGEE. The ends lost 4 bases at V and 2 bases at J; junction bases unmatched: 7. For the CDR3, the DNA is TGTGCCAGCAGCTTTGGACAGGGAGGGACTAATGAAAAACTGTTTTTT. Translation: CASSFGQGGTNEKLFF. The whole variable domain, filled in from reference TRBV9 and TRBJ1-4, reads DSGVTQTPKHLITATGQRVTLRCSPRSGDLSVYWYQQSLDQGLQFLIQYYNGEERAKGNILERFSAQQFPDLHSELNLSSLELGDSALYFCASSFGQGGTNEKLFFGSGTQLSVL.

This chain uses TRBV4-1 with TRBJ1-2, with 7 bases that match TRBD1. The CDR3 contains 16 residues. V lost 8 bases, J lost 8 bases, and 20 bases stayed unmatched. Germline values: CDR1 MGHRA, CDR2 YSYEKL. CDR3 DNA sequence: TGCGCCAGCTCATACCCTCCGGGACAGAAGAAGGAAGGCTACACCTTC. This gives the protein CASSYPPGQKKEGYTF.

This clone was seen a handful of times. The chain links TRBV6-4 to TRBJ2-3; 9 nucleotides match TRBD2. V shed 3 bases, J shed 4 bases, and the junction held 11 bases outside the gene matches. The CDR3 is 17 amino acids. Germline V gene lookup returns CDR1 MRHNA and CDR2 SNTAGT. CDR3 nucleotide sequence: TGTGCCAGCAGTGAGAAGGGATTAGCGGGGGAATCAGATACGCAGTATTTT. It specifies CASSEKGLAGESDTQYF.

This clone was found once. The CDR3 nucleotides read TGCGCCAGCAGCTTGGTAGGACGGGGGAACACTGAAGCTTTCTTT. Amino acids: CASSLVGRGNTEAFF. The chain uses TRBV5-1 and TRBJ1-1; no clear D. This CDR3 spans 15 amino acids. V lost 0 bases to trimming and J lost 1 base, with 10 bases between them. In germline, CDR1 is SGHRS, CDR2 YFSETQ.

The rearrangement links TRBV4-1 to TRBJ2-1, with 7 bases that match TRBD2. Trimming at V came to 0 bases and at J to 9 bases, leaving 20 bases not matched to a gene. Germline CDR1 is MGHRA and CDR2 is YSYEKL. The CDR3 is 19 residues long. The CDR3 DNA follows: TGCGCCAGCAGCCAAGAGGCCCTTTTAGCGGGCCCTAATGGGGGTGAGCAGTTCTTC. Translation: CASSQEALLAGPNGGEQFF.

The genes are TRBV6-5 and TRBJ1-4; the match to TRBD1 covers 8 bases. With 7 bases clipped from V and 14 bases from J, the junction kept 9 bases outside the gene matches. The CDR3 has 12 residues. Germline lookup yields CDR1 MNHEY and CDR2 SVGAGI. The CDR3 DNA follows: TGTGCCAGCACCACCCCAGGGGGCGATCTGTTTTTT. It encodes CASTTPGGDLFF.

The chain carries TRBV27 and TRBJ2-5; TRBD1 matches 12 bases. Germline CDR1 is MNHEY and CDR2 is SMNVEV (reference sequence). The V segment lost 3 bases and the J segment 6 bases; nucleotides outside the gene matches: 5. The CDR3 has 15 residues. CDR3 in DNA: TGTGCCAGCAGTTTGGGGACAGGGGGCACTAAGACCCAGTACTTC. It codes for CASSLGTGGTKTQYF.

The V and J genes are TRBV7-6 and TRBJ2-6, with D possibly TRBD1 on 5 matching bases. Per the germline V gene, CDR1 is SGHVS and CDR2 is FNYEAQ. This CDR3 has 15 residues. Trimming left V 5 bases short and J 6 bases short, with 14 bases between. In nucleotides, the CDR3 is TGTGCCAGCAGCAAGGACACAGGCATGGCCAACGTCCTGACTTTC. Encoded protein: CASSKDTGMANVLTF.

V usage is TRBV12-3 or TRBV12-4 and J usage is TRBJ1-2; 8 nucleotides align to TRBD1. This CDR3 region has 13 residues. Germline trimming cut 7 bases from V and 8 bases from J; bases unmatched to any gene: 9. CDR3 in amino acids: CASKRGQGLGYTF. The CDR3 DNA reads as TGTGCCAGCAAACGAGGACAGGGCTTAGGCTACACCTTC.

The CDR3 DNA follows: TGTGCCAGCAGAACACAGGGCCGGGGCTACACCTTC. Its translation: CASRTQGRGYTF. The chain recombines TRBV7-2 with TRBJ1-2, with D possibly TRBD1 on 6 matching bases. The V end lost 6 bases, the J end lost 8 bases, and 13 bases lay between the germline ends. The germline V gene encodes CDR1 SGHTA and CDR2 FQGNSA. This CDR3 has 12 residues.

The chain carries TRBV4-2 and TRBJ2-5; the match to TRBD2 covers 9 bases. The CDR3 consists of 16 residues. V dropped 2 bases and J dropped 2; count of bases not matched to a gene: 6. The V gene's germline CDR1 is LGHNA and CDR2 YNFKEQ. CDR3 protein: CASSQKRGVLQETQYF. The CDR3, as DNA: TGTGCCAGCAGCCAAAAGCGGGGGGTCCTTCAAGAGACCCAGTACTTC.

The chain couples TRBV30 to TRBJ2-7; possible D gene TRBD1, 6 bases. V was shortened by 2 bases and J by 3 bases, with 11 bases between the two germline ends. The CDR3 totals 13 residues. The germline gives CDR1 GTSNPN, CDR2 SVGIG (reference sequence). The CDR3 sequence: CAWSRRGIYEQYF. The DNA of the CDR3 is TGTGCCTGGAGTAGAAGGGGGATCTACGAGCAGTACTTC.